This TCR beta chain is drawn from a study of blood T cell repertoires in COVID-19 (TCRdb year 2020). Study-level background: Recovered participants in ImmuneRACE Cohort 3 were defined as having two consecutive negative NP/OP PCR tests, clearance from a healthcare professional, or resolution of symptoms. Samples from collaborators originated in the United States, Italy and Spain and spanned both the acute and convalescent phases of COVID-19. The material from the prospective study consisted of cDNA or gDNA derived from T cells, B-cell-depleted T cells, or PBMCs. Subjects who had been exposed to COVID-19, were actively infected with it, or had recovered from it provided the deeply sampled blood TCRbeta repertoires that made up the dataset. A freely available public database, intended as a resource for researchers studying the immune response to SARS-CoV-2, is where the repertoires were released. Samples were obtained from the ongoing ImmuneRACE study (first 160 participants) and from approximately 1,200 subjects provided by 6 global collaborators. The sample metadata nearly always contained a de-identified subject ID, COVID-19 status, age in years and sex. Where HLA class I and class II types were available, the types were taken from metadata supplied by the sample provider, not from assay-based typing.

What the work shows at the level of the full study, not this receptor alone: Clinical and demographic metadata were provided uncurated, with the amount varying by source and participant.

About this clone itself: Its specific antigen is unknown. The input lacks base qualities; no much larger clone sits a single base away.

The immunoSEQ Assay, a bias-controlled multiplex PCR, was used to amplify TCRbeta CDR3 regions from genomic DNA. Per the original workflow: Nucleated cell counts per sample were estimated from amplification of reference gene primers within the assay. To quantify the absolute abundance of each unique TCRbeta CDR3 rearrangement, sequence reads were collapsed and filtered. For each sample, productive Simpson clonality was calculated as the square root of Simpson's diversity index over productive rearrangements. TCRdb stores this immuneACCESS table with in-frame sequences only. Part of the clones is absent; in the studies checked, under half of the shortfall reflects unresolved V genes, and no reason is known for the rest. V and J calls and clone size come straight from that table; D and trimming were deduced from the DNA. The sample table shows approximately 360,000 clones, and around 87% are seen once. The top ten hold 1.9% of the sample.

Participants in the prospective study were aged roughly 18 to 95 years, lived in 20 to 25 United States geographic areas, and enrolled through a virtual design. To assign participants to cohorts, the prospective study relied on clinical history that participants themselves reported in a screening survey and a study questionnaire. In the prospective study, mobile phlebotomists collected whole blood, serum and a nasopharyngeal or oropharyngeal swab from each participant. Additional blood draws and questionnaires over an approximately 2-month period could optionally be provided by prospective study participants. Before DNA extraction, prospective study blood samples were shipped either frozen or at room temperature. Sequencing was performed on PBMCs or T cells enriched from blood (not recorded which). This receptor was obtained from a man aged 35 to 55 in a cohort exposed to, infected with or recovered from COVID-19 (not recorded which).

The DNA reads TGCAGCGCCCCGACTAGCGGGGACACCGGGGAGCTGTTTTTT. Translated, it gives CSAPTSGDTGELFF. This chain joins TRBV29-1 to TRBJ2-2; 11 of the junction bases match TRBD2. The CDR1 and CDR2 encoded by the germline V gene are SQVTM and ANQGSEA. Its CDR3 holds 14 amino acids, cysteine through phenylalanine. Of the read, only the CDR3 DNA is kept; its 42 bases are in frame from base 1. Compared with germline, V lacks 7 bases and J lacks 3 bases; bases without a gene match: 4.